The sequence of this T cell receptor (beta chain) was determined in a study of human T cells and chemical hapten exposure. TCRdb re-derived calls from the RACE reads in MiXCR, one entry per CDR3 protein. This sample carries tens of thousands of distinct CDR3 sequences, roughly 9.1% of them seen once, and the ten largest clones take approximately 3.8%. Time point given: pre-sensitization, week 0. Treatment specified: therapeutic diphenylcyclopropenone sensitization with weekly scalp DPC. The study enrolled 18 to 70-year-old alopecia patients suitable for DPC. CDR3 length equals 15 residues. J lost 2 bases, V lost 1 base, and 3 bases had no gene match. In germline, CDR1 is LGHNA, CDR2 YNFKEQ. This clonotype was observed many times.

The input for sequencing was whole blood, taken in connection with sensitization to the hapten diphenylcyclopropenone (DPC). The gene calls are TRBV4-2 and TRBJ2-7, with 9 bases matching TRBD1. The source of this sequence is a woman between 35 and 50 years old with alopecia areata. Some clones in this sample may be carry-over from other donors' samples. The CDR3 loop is CASSQVGQGTYEQYF. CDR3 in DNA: TGTGCCAGCAGCCAAGTGGGACAGGGAACCTACGAGCAGTACTTC.